One sample yielded the 4 T cell receptor beta chains listed below, sequenced in a study of glioma-infiltrating T cells. TCR alpha and beta CDR3 regions were amplified from RNA using iRepertoire nested multiplex PCR. TCRdb passed the multiplex PCR reads through MiXCR, listing each CDR3 protein once. Here the sample spans approximately 190,000 distinct CDR3 sequences, about 31% being singletons. Source material: glioma tissue, nonneoplastic brain tissue, or PBMCs (not recorded which). These receptors were collected from a human donor with low-grade glioma or glioblastoma, undergoing nonglioma brain surgery, or in good health (not recorded which).

This clonotype was observed a handful of times. V and J are TRBV9 and TRBJ2-1, with D possibly TRBD1 on 5 matching bases. V was trimmed by 4 bases and J by 3 bases, leaving 20 bases between them. This CDR3 has 17 amino acids. Germline V gene sequence: CDR1 SGDLS, CDR2 YYNGEE. This CDR3 is CASSPTAGNRIYNEQFF. As DNA, the CDR3 is TGTGCCAGCAGCCCCACTGCAGGGAATCGGATCTACAATGAGCAGTTCTTC. Full variable domain (missing parts from reference TRBV9 and TRBJ2-1): DSGVTQTPKHLITATGQRVTLRCSPRSGDLSVYWYQQSLDQGLQFLIQYYNGEERAKGNILERFSAQQFPDLHSELNLSSLELGDSALYFCASSPTAGNRIYNEQFFGPGTRLTVL.

This clonotype was counted many times. The chain has TRBV3-1 and TRBJ2-7; tentative D call: TRBD2 (5 bases). Germline values: CDR1 LGHDT, CDR2 YNNKEL (reference sequence). The CDR3 consists of 14 residues. Trimming stripped 6 bases from V and 0 bases from J, with 12 bases between. Here the CDR3 reads CASSGRGSSYEQYF. CDR3 coding DNA: TGTGCCAGCAGTGGACGAGGGAGCTCCTACGAGCAGTACTTC.

The sample holds many counts of this clonotype. The chain couples TRBV20-1 to TRBJ2-1, with D perhaps TRBD2 (6 bases). The germline V and J ends were trimmed by 5 bases and 0 bases, with 14 bases remaining between them. Germline assignment: CDR1 DFQATT and CDR2 SNEGSKA (reference sequence). CDR3 length: 15 residues. This CDR3 is CSAGTGSGSYNEQFF. CDR3 coding DNA: TGCAGTGCTGGGACCGGGAGTGGCTCCTACAATGAGCAGTTCTTC.

This clonotype appeared a few times. The chain combines TRBV12-3 or TRBV12-4 with TRBJ2-4; weak D call: TRBD2 (5 bases). Trimming removed 5 bases at V and 0 bases at J, with 14 bases between. The CDR3 contains 16 residues. CDR3 region: CASSPRRRLAKNIQYF. The CDR3 DNA follows: TGTGCCAGCAGTCCCCGGAGGAGGCTAGCCAAAAACATTCAGTACTTC.